The rows below give T cell receptor beta chains drawn from one sample of a study of blood T cell repertoires in COVID-19. Measured with immunoSEQ multiplex PCR; TCRdb has only the in-frame clones, and not every one. Among approximately 470,000 clones, 80% to 90% were seen once, and the ten largest hold about 3.2%. Material: peripheral blood. All receptors derive from a human donor in a cohort sampled during active COVID-19. Both conserved end residues are trimmed from each CDR3.

v_call: TRBV19
cdr3_aa: ASSTRPTAYEQY

v_call: TRBV7-3
cdr3_aa: ASSAQGALNTGELF

v_call: TRBV28
cdr3_aa: ASTEVKGIVIYNEQF

v_call: TRBV18
cdr3_aa: ASSPQLWNTEAF

v_call: TRBV7-9
cdr3_aa: ASRPGREGYGYT

v_call: TRBV7-9
cdr3_aa: ASSPGGLAKNIQY

v_call: TRBV23-1
cdr3_aa: ASSQSGIAGRLGIGTQY

v_call: TRBV7-2
cdr3_aa: ASSLGGKGSYGYT

v_call: TRBV7-3
cdr3_aa: ASSLAEQHSGANVLT

v_call: TRBV6-5
cdr3_aa: ASSYRTTGIGTEAF

v_call: TRBV5-4
cdr3_aa: ASSLGGTSRINEQF

v_call: TRBV10-1
cdr3_aa: ASSESRGPANEQF

v_call: TRBV9
cdr3_aa: ASSPGGLGSRDTEAF

v_call: TRBV29-1
cdr3_aa: SAQGYANTGELF

v_call: TRBV6-5
cdr3_aa: ASRRSSYEQY

v_call: TRBV30
cdr3_aa: AWSVRGKGQETQY

v_call: TRBV18
cdr3_aa: ASSPPRSPANTGELF

v_call: TRBV30
cdr3_aa: AWSSRVVAGGRQF

v_call: TRBV5-1
cdr3_aa: ASSLTGTGTEAF

v_call: TRBV10-3
cdr3_aa: AISSNGLAGSYEQY

v_call: TRBV5-4
cdr3_aa: ASSLASGPIYEQY

v_call: TRBV19
cdr3_aa: ASSAQGAMNTEAF

v_call: TRBV5-8
cdr3_aa: ASSLLAGRVTQY

v_call: TRBV28
cdr3_aa: ASSLSVAGVTGTQY

v_call: TRBV11-2
cdr3_aa: ASSEHRGGNTEAF

v_call: TRBV25-1
cdr3_aa: ASSARQPGTTGELF

v_call: TRBV15
cdr3_aa: ATSSRDSVEYGYT

v_call: TRBV28
cdr3_aa: ATTRGSYNSPLH

v_call: TRBV28
cdr3_aa: ASSSLTSGSYNEQF

v_call: TRBV7-2
cdr3_aa: ASSLGGVGTGELF

v_call: TRBV11-2
cdr3_aa: ASSFGRSAGYT

v_call: TRBV6-2/TRBV6-3
cdr3_aa: ASSPGTGDGETQY

v_call: TRBV27
cdr3_aa: ASSPTTGKNIQY

v_call: TRBV10-3
cdr3_aa: AIRAGVGNTIY

v_call: TRBV3-1/TRBV3-2
cdr3_aa: ASSPRTGTYEQY

v_call: TRBV5-1
cdr3_aa: ASSLEGVNTEAF

v_call: TRBV24-1
cdr3_aa: ATSDLHSGGKQF

v_call: TRBV9
cdr3_aa: ASSVADGYT

v_call: TRBV6-8
cdr3_aa: ASSYGPKRETQY

v_call: TRBV13
cdr3_aa: ASSLPQGRTDTQY

v_call: TRBV6-1
cdr3_aa: ASSEARTQY

v_call: TRBV6-1
cdr3_aa: ASLSPLETQY

v_call: TRBV5-5
cdr3_aa: ASSLASGSSYEQY

v_call: TRBV18
cdr3_aa: ASSPRGDYNEQF